This T cell receptor (beta chain) was obtained from a study of blood T cell repertoires in COVID-19. Looking at the study overall: The United States, Italy and Spain were the sources of the acute and convalescent COVID-19 samples.

This CDR3 is 15 amino acids long. Germline lookup yields CDR1 MGHRA and CDR2 YSYEKL. Deletions cut 3 bases from V and 4 bases from J, with 13 bases between. Some clones are missing from TCRdb's copy, which holds only in-frame ones; the method was immunoSEQ multiplex PCR. The data contain approximately 240,000 clones, approximately 81% of them seen just once; the ten biggest clones take up less than 6.5%. Sequencing used peripheral blood. The sequence was obtained from a woman aged 55-69 years who had recovered from COVID-19. The V and J genes are TRBV4-1 and TRBJ2-1; no definite D call. The DNA for the CDR3 is TGCGCCAGCAGCCACGTCCTCACGGTATACAATGAGCAGTTCTTC. It translates to CASSHVLTVYNEQFF.